This entry lists 11 T cell receptor beta chains sequenced from one sample in a study of tumor-infiltrating lymphocytes in localized non-small cell lung cancer. Measured with immunoSEQ multiplex PCR; TCRdb has only the in-frame clones, and not every one. The profile covers roughly 16,000 clones, with roughly two thirds appearing a single time and approximately 5.4% taken by the ten largest. What was sequenced was lung tumor tissue. These receptors were taken from a human donor with non-small cell lung cancer.

The CDR3 DNA reads TGTGCCAGCAGCCCGGGACTAGCGGGAGATTACAATGAGCAGTTCTTC. As protein: CASSPGLAGDYNEQFF. The chain employs TRBV4-2 and TRBJ2-1, with 14 bases lining up with TRBD2. The CDR3 is 16 amino acids. The germline V gene has CDR1 LGHNA and CDR2 YNFKEQ. Trimming removed 4 bases from V and 4 bases from J; junction bases left unmatched: 3.

V usage is TRBV28 and J usage is TRBJ1-5; the match to TRBD1 covers 9 bases. The CDR3 contains 15 residues. J gave up 2 bases and V 5 bases, and 4 bases lay outside the gene matches. Germline CDR1 reads MDHEN; CDR2 reads SYDVKM. The CDR3 sequence: CASSGQGMGNQPQHF. The CDR3 nucleotides are TGTGCCAGCAGTGGACAGGGGATGGGCAATCAGCCCCAGCATTTT.

V gene TRBV27 combines with J gene TRBJ2-7, with TRBD1 matching over 8 bases. CDR1 is MNHEY and CDR2 is SMNVEV in the germline V gene (reference sequence). V dropped 4 bases and J dropped 2; count of bases not matched to a gene: 7. The CDR3 spans 15 residues. The CDR3: CASSSLDRGPYEQYF. CDR3 sequence (DNA): TGTGCCAGCAGTTCATTAGACAGGGGACCCTACGAGCAGTACTTC.

The chain has TRBV4-3 and TRBJ2-7, with 7 bases aligning to TRBD1. CDR1 is LGHNA, CDR2 YSLEER, per germline. This CDR3 is built from 13 residues. J was trimmed by 3 bases and V by 4 bases; bases with no gene match: 3. The DNA of the CDR3 is TGCGCCAGCAGCCTTCGACAGGGCTACGAGCAGTACTTC. Its translation: CASSLRQGYEQYF.

This clone was counted a few times. The CDR3 region has the DNA TGCGCCAGCAACATCGGGGGGAACACCGGGGAGCTGTTTTTT. It is translated as CASNIGGNTGELFF. The chain is built from TRBV5-1 and TRBJ2-2; D is possibly TRBD2 (6 bases). CDR1 and CDR2 from the germline V gene are SGHRS and YFSETQ. The CDR3 is 14 residues long. Trimming left V 6 bases short and J 1 base short, with 10 bases between.

J is TRBJ1-1 and V is TRBV7-2; D perhaps matches TRBD1 (5 bases). Germline CDR1 is SGHTA and CDR2 is FQGNSA. The length of the CDR3 is 16 residues. Trimming removed 5 bases at V and 0 bases at J, with 16 bases between. The CDR3 DNA reads TGTGCCAGCAGCCTCCTGGGGTGGGGGATGAACACTGAAGCTTTCTTT. Its protein is CASSLLGWGMNTEAFF. The whole variable domain, filled in from reference TRBV7-2 and TRBJ1-1, reads GAGVSQSPSNKVTEKGKDVELRCDPISGHTALYWYRQSLGQGLEFLIYFQGNSAPDKSGLPSDRFSAERTGGSVSTLTIQRTQQEDSAVYLCASSLLGWGMNTEAFFGQGTRLTVV.

The V call is TRBV7-9, the J call TRBJ2-7, with TRBD2 identical over 13 bases. J was trimmed by 3 bases and V by 6 bases; bases with no gene match: 5. Germline assignment: CDR1 SEHNR and CDR2 FQNEAQ (reference sequence). The CDR3 consists of 15 residues. CDR3 sequence reads: CASRPGLAGDYEQYF. The CDR3 DNA follows: TGTGCCAGCAGGCCCGGACTAGCGGGGGACTACGAGCAGTACTTC. The variable domain in full, with the rest retrieved from reference TRBV7-9 and TRBJ2-7, is DTGVSQNPRHKITKRGQNVTFRCDPISEHNRLYWYRQTLGQGPEFLTYFQNEAQLEKSRLLSDRFSAERPKGSFSTLEIQRTEQGDSAMYLCASRPGLAGDYEQYFGPGTRLTVT.

V is TRBV29-1 and J is TRBJ2-5; TRBD1 aligns across 9 bases. J gave up 4 bases and V 8 bases, and 5 bases lay outside the gene matches. Per germline, CDR1 SQVTM and CDR2 ANQGSEA. The CDR3 has 12 amino acids. As DNA, the CDR3 is TGCAGCCTTACAGGGGGCGCAGAGACCCAGTACTTC. Translated: CSLTGGAETQYF.

V gene TRBV19 combines with J gene TRBJ2-7, with 11 bases matching TRBD2. V shed 4 bases, J shed 2 bases, and the junction held 4 bases outside the gene matches. CDR3 length: 15 residues. Germline loops: CDR1 LNHDA, CDR2 SQIVND (reference sequence). The CDR3: CASSKGLAETYEQYF. The DNA for the CDR3 is TGTGCCAGTAGTAAGGGACTAGCGGAAACCTACGAGCAGTACTTC.

V gene TRBV7-8 combines with J gene TRBJ1-4; 7 bases are a match to TRBD1. CDR1 and CDR2 from the germline V gene are SGHVS and FQNEAQ. The CDR3 consists of 16 residues. V was pared by 1 base and J by 4 bases, with 6 bases of the junction left unmatched. In DNA form, the CDR3 reads TGTGCCAGCAGCTTAGACAGGGGATCGGGTAATGAAAAACTGTTTTTT. Translation gives CASSLDRGSGNEKLFF.

This clone has more than one count but fewer than ten. The rearrangement uses TRBV7-9 and TRBJ2-1, with 10 bases aligning to TRBD2. The CDR3 totals 13 residues. The germline CDR1 and CDR2 sequences are SEHNR and FQNEAQ (reference sequence). V lost 7 bases and J lost 12; bases outside the gene matches: 9. As DNA, the CDR3 is TGTGCCAGCATCCCTAGCGGGAGTCCCCTGCAGTTCTTC. Translating gives CASIPSGSPLQFF.